The next 8 T cell receptor beta chains were all read from a single sample in a study of PD-1 blockade in classical Hodgkin lymphoma. All trial patients relapsed after autologous stem cell transplantation. The protocol was immunoSEQ multiplex PCR, while the TCRdb copy is restricted to in-frame clones and leaves out a portion. Among just under 100,000 clones listed, over 80% were seen once. This specimen was peripheral blood mononuclear cells (PBMCs), taken at baseline. These receptors came from a human donor with classical Hodgkin lymphoma.

The chain uses TRBV19 and TRBJ1-1; D call uncertain. CDR1 LNHDA and CDR2 SQIVND come from the germline V gene (reference sequence). Trimming shortened V by 4 bases and J by 1 base, and 16 bases separated the two germline ends. The CDR3 loop spans 16 amino acids. CDR3 nucleotide sequence: TGTGCCAGTAGTAAGGATTCCCCCCCCGGGAACACTGAAGCTTTCTTT. Its protein product is CASSKDSPPGNTEAFF.

A word on this clone: At the DNA level, this CDR3 is encoded by other sequences in the same sample as well. The gene calls are TRBV7-2 and TRBJ1-2; D is uncertain. V gave up 1 base and J gave up 0 bases, with 6 bases separating them. The CDR3 is made up of 14 amino acids. In germline, CDR1 is SGHTA, CDR2 FQGNSA. CDR3 sequence reads: CASSLGTANYGYTF. Here the CDR3 DNA reads TGTGCCAGCAGCTTAGGAACAGCTAACTATGGCTACACCTTC.

The chain uses TRBV6-5 and TRBJ2-7; a weak D match, TRBD1 (5 bases). V shed 5 bases and J shed 5 bases, with 7 bases lying between them. Germline values: CDR1 MNHEY, CDR2 SVGAGI. The CDR3 is made up of 11 amino acids. The CDR3 region is CASSEGDEQYF. The CDR3 DNA reads as TGTGCCAGCAGTGAAGGGGACGAGCAGTACTTC.

The rearrangement uses TRBV5-3 and TRBJ2-7, with a tentative D call TRBD2 (6 bases). TRBV5-3 is assigned to the ORF class and has an uncertain function. This CDR3 has 13 residues. V gave up 10 bases and J gave up 2 bases, with 16 bases separating them. DNA of the CDR3: TGTGCCGGGTTGGGGGACTCTGCCTACGAGCAGTACTTC. Protein sequence: CAGLGDSAYEQYF.

This clone was seen a single time. The junction departs from germline at one end; a sequencing error may be responsible. The rearrangement uses TRBV27 and TRBJ2-7; 10 bases align to TRBD2. CDR1 and CDR2 (germline): MNHEY, SMNVEV (reference sequence). The CDR3 consists of 15 residues. The CDR3 nucleotides read TGTGCCAGCAGTCTATCCCTAGCGGGAGTTAGCGAGCAGTACTTC. This encodes CASSLSLAGVSEQYF.

This clone was counted a few times. The V call is TRBV2, the J call TRBJ2-7; D is unclear. The CDR3 covers 12 residues. The ends were cut back, 6 bases at V and 3 bases at J, with 9 bases in the middle. Looked up from germline, CDR1 is SNHLY and CDR2 is FYNNEI. The CDR3 reads CASRLDIYEQYF. As DNA, the CDR3 is TGTGCCAGCAGGCTAGACATCTACGAGCAGTACTTC.

The rearrangement links TRBV30 to TRBJ2-1; D might be TRBD1 or TRBD2, each matching 5 bases. Deletions cut 4 bases from V and 10 bases from J, with 17 bases between. The CDR3 spans 13 residues. Germline V CDR1 and CDR2: GTSNPN, SVGIG (reference sequence). This chain's CDR3 is CAWTGAPVGEQFF. The DNA for the CDR3 is TGTGCCTGGACCGGGGCCCCGGTAGGGGAGCAGTTCTTC.

This chain links TRBV4-2 with TRBJ1-5, with TRBD1 identical over 7 bases. CDR3 length: 16 residues. V was clipped by 0 bases and J by 7 bases; unmatched bases: 9. Germline-derived CDR1 and CDR2 are LGHNA and YNFKEQ. CDR3 protein: CASSQDGGQTGQPQHF. In nucleotides, the CDR3 is TGTGCCAGCAGCCAAGACGGGGGACAGACAGGGCAGCCCCAGCATTTT.